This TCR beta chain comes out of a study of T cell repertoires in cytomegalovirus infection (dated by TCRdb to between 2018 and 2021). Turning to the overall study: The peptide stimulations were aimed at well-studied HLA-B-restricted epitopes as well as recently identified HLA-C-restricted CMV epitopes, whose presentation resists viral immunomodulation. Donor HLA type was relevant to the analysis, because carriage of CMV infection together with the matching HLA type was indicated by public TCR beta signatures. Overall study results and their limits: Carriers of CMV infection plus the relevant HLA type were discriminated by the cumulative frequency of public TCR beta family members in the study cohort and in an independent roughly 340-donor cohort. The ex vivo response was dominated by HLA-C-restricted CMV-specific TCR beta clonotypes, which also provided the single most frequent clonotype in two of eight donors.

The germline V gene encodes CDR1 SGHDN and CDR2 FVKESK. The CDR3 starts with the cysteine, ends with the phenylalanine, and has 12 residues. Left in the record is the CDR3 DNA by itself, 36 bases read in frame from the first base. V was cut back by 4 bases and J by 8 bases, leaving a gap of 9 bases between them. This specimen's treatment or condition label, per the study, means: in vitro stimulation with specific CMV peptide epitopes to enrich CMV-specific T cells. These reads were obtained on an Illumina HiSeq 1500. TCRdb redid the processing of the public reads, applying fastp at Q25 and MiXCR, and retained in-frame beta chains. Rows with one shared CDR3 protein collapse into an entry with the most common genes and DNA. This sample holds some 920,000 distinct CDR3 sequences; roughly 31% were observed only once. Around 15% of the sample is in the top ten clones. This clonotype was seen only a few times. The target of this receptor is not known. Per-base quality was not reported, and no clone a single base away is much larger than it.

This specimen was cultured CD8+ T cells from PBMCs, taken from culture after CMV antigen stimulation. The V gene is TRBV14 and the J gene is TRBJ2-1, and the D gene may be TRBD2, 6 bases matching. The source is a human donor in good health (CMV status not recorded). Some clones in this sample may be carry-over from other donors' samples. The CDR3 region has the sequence CASSRDLDEQFF. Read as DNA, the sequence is TGTGCCAGCAGCCGGGACTTGGATGAGCAGTTCTTC.